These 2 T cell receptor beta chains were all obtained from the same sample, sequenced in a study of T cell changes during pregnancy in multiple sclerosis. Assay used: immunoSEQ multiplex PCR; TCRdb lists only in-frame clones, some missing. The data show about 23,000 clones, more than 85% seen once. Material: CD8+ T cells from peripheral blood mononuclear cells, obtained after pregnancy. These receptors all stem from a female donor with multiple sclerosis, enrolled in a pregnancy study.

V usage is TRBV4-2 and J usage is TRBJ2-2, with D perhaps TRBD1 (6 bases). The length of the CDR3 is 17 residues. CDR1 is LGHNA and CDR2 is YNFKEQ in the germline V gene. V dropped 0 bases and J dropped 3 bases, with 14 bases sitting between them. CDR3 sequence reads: CASSQDNRETDTGELFF. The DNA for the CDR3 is TGTGCCAGCAGCCAAGATAACAGGGAGACGGACACCGGGGAGCTGTTTTTT.

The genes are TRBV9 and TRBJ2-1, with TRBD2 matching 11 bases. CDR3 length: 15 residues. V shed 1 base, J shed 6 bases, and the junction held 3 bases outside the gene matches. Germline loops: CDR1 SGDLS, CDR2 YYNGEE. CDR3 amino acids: CASSVTSGGFNEQFF. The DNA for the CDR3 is TGTGCCAGCAGCGTAACTAGCGGGGGTTTCAATGAGCAGTTCTTC.